These T cell receptor beta chains were read from a single sample in a study of OX40 agonist ivuxolimab in advanced cancers. Data came from immunoSEQ multiplex PCR; TCRdb stores just in-frame clones and leaves some out. The sample carries about 79,000 clones, less than 95% recorded once. The source was CD4+ or CD8+ T cells sorted from blood, collected in a trial of the OX40 agonist ivuxolimab. The receptor set was obtained from an adult with an advanced solid tumor such as melanoma, head and neck, liver or kidney cancer. Both conserved end residues are part of each CDR3. The D gene is left open where the match is weak. A row's size may be missing; if present it is once, few, many or a size class.

>TRBV28|.|.|TRBJ2-1
CASRPKRGVKSSYNEQFF
TGTGCCAGCAGACCCAAGAGGGGGGTTAAGAGCTCCTACAATGAGCAGTTCTTC
>TRBV18|.|TRBD1|TRBJ1-5
CASSRDRGSNQPQHF
TGTGCCAGCTCGCGGGACAGGGGCAGCAATCAGCCCCAGCATTTT
>TRBV2|few|.|TRBJ2-1
CASSSTGGTTELF
TGTGCCAGCAGTTCAACGGGGGGCACAACTGAGCTCTTC
>TRBV5-8|.|.|TRBJ2-7
CASSFLGSEQYF
TGTGCCAGCAGTTTCCTGGGTAGCGAGCAGTACTTC
>TRBV19|few|.|TRBJ2-1
CASSLPSFYNEQFF
TGTGCCAGTAGTCTCCCATCTTTCTACAATGAGCAGTTCTTC
>TRBV18|once|TRBD1|TRBJ1-1
CASSTTGEGTEAFF
TGTGCCAGCTCCACGACAGGGGAAGGAACTGAAGCTTTCTTT
>TRBV14|.|.|TRBJ2-2
CASSQVQGTRAAGELFF
TGTGCCAGCAGCCAAGTACAGGGGACTAGAGCTGCCGGGGAGCTGTTTTTT
>TRBV5-1|.|TRBD2|TRBJ2-2
CASSLARLAGPNTGELFF
TGCGCCAGCAGCTTGGCCCGGCTAGCGGGTCCGAACACCGGGGAGCTGTTTTTT
>TRBV7-2|.|.|TRBJ1-1
CASSPPEQGDTEAFF
TGTGCCAGCAGCCCACCCGAACAGGGAGACACTGAAGCTTTCTTT
>TRBV7-3|.|.|TRBJ1-1
CASSLSTAGNTEAFF
TGTGCCAGCAGCCTTTCGACAGCGGGGAACACTGAAGCTTTCTTT
>TRBV2|.|.|TRBJ1-5
CASSAGQGNQPQHF
TGTGCCAGCAGTGCAGGGCAGGGCAATCAGCCCCAGCATTTT
>TRBV6-5|once|.|TRBJ1-2
CASSWGYGYTF
TGTGCCAGCAGTTGGGGCTATGGCTACACCTTC
>TRBV7-5|few|.|TRBJ2-3
CASPVGLALPQAYWGAQYF
TGTGCCAGCCCCGTGGGACTAGCGCTTCCCCAGGCCTATTGGGGGGCGCAGTATTTT
>TRBV29-1|.|.|TRBJ2-3
CSGGTDTQYF
TGCAGCGGGGGCACAGATACGCAGTATTTT
>TRBV10-3|.|TRBD2|TRBJ2-5
CAIGSGGRETQYF
TGTGCCATCGGTAGCGGGGGTAGGGAGACCCAGTACTTC
>TRBV9|.|.|TRBJ1-1
CASSPREGTEAFF
TGTGCCAGCAGCCCCAGGGAGGGGACTGAAGCTTTCTTT
>TRBV2|.|.|TRBJ1-4
CASSELTGSKREKLFF
TGTGCCAGCAGTGAATTAACGGGATCCAAAAGGGAAAAACTGTTTTTT
>TRBV27|.|TRBD1|TRBJ1-1
CASSLTETGSHTEAFF
TGTGCCAGCAGTTTAACCGAGACAGGGAGTCACACTGAAGCTTTCTTT
>TRBV6-4|.|.|TRBJ2-7
CASSEPGWGEQYF
TGTGCCAGCTCCGAGCCCGGGTGGGGTGAGCAGTACTTC
>TRBV11-3|.|.|TRBJ2-5
CASSLAGVQETQYF
TGTGCCAGCAGCTTAGCGGGGGTCCAAGAGACCCAGTACTTC
>TRBV4-1|.|.|TRBJ1-2
CASSHLMTVYGYTF
TGCGCCAGCAGCCATCTGATGACAGTCTATGGCTACACCTTC
>TRBV2|.|TRBD1|TRBJ1-4
CASRVATGFNEKLFF
TGTGCCAGCAGAGTTGCGACAGGGTTTAATGAAAAACTGTTTTTT